This T cell receptor (beta chain) was observed in a study of cytomegalovirus exposure and HLA in healthy donors. The PCR employed 60 Vbeta primers together with 13 Jbeta primers. Sequencing was performed with immunoSEQ multiplex PCR; in TCRdb, only in-frame clones are kept and a portion is missing. The sample shows over 150,000 clones, 87% of them seen only once. The CDR3 extends over 15 amino acids. Per germline, CDR1 LNHDA and CDR2 SQIVND (reference sequence). The junction had 9 bases not matched to a gene; V was cut back by 7 bases and J by 4 bases. Study-wide points: Earlier analysis found most TCR beta V segments productive about 87% or about 30% of the time. In a later analysis, at a false discovery rate of 0.05, roughly 17,000 TCR beta sequences matched HLA alleles.

In its sample, this clone was seen once. Its target is not known. The clonotype comes from a woman aged 25 to 39 in good health and CMV-seronegative. Sequenced sample: PBMCs. This chain links TRBV19 with TRBJ2-1; the match to TRBD2 covers 8 bases. The DNA of the CDR3 is TGTGCCAGTACCACCAGCGGGAGCGCGTACAATGAGCAGTTCTTC. Amino acids: CASTTSGSAYNEQFF.